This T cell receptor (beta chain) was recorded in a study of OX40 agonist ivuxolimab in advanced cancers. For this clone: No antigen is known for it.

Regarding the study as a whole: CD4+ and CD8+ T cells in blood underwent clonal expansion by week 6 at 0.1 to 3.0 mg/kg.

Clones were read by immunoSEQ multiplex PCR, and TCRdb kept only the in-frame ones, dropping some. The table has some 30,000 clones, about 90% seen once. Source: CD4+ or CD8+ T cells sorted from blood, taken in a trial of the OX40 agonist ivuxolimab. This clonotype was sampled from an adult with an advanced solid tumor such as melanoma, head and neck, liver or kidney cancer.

This CDR3 is CSVDPGLGAGEQFF. DNA for the CDR3: TGCAGCGTTGATCCGGGACTAGGGGCGGGTGAGCAGTTCTTC. The chain has TRBV29-1 and TRBJ2-1; TRBD2 matches at 8 bases. The germline V gene encodes CDR1 SQVTM and CDR2 ANQGSEA. The CDR3 loop spans 14 amino acids. After removal of 3 bases from V and 9 bases from J, the junction contained 10 bases not matched to a gene.